Shown below are 25 T cell receptor beta chains from a single sample sequenced in a study of blood T cells in healthy people across ages. The use of a sample-barcoded 5' primer and a J-beta primer mix characterized a second PCR of roughly 6 to 12 cycles. TCRdb reprocessed the 5' RACE reads with MiXCR, giving one entry per CDR3 protein. The table records 650,000 to 1,000,000 distinct CDR3 sequences, under 40% of them present only once. Input material: blood. All receptors come from a man between 18 and 29 years old in good health.

About this clonotype itself: Just one base apart from a much larger clone, this may be a read error. The CDR3 is CASTGGQGRSYEHYF. The CDR3 DNA follows: TGTGCCAGCACCGGAGGACAGGGGCGTTCCTACGAGCACTACTTC. The chain uses TRBV12-3 or TRBV12-4 and TRBJ2-7; 9 bases agree with TRBD1. This CDR3 has 15 amino acids.

There are many counts of this clonotype. The genes are TRBV6-2 or TRBV6-3 and TRBJ2-3; 7 bases are a match to TRBD1. Trimming at V came to 2 bases and at J to 4 bases, leaving 6 bases not matched to a gene. CDR3 size: 15 residues. Looked up from germline, CDR1 is MNHEY and CDR2 is SVGEGT. The CDR3: CASSYAGQGADTQYF. The DNA of the CDR3 is TGTGCCAGCAGTTACGCTGGGCAGGGGGCAGATACGCAGTATTTT.

The table lists this clonotype with a few counts. The genes are TRBV6-5 and TRBJ2-7; possible D gene TRBD1, 5 bases. Germline lookup yields CDR1 MNHEY and CDR2 SVGAGI. Between the trimmed V and J ends, which lost 6 bases and 3 bases, there was a span of 15 bases. The CDR3 has 14 amino acids. The DNA for the CDR3 is TGTGCCAGCAGACTCCAGGGTTTTATCTACGAGCAGTACTTC. Its protein is CASRLQGFIYEQYF.

This clonotype was found many times. The V call is TRBV5-5, the J call TRBJ2-1; 11 positions agree with TRBD1. The CDR3 is made up of 15 amino acids. Germline V gives CDR1 SGHKS, CDR2 YYEKEE (reference sequence). V trimming: 4 bases; J trimming: 2 bases; junction bases outside the gene matches: 2. CDR3 residues: CASSVGQGAYNEQFF. In nucleotides, the CDR3 is TGTGCCAGCAGCGTGGGACAGGGGGCCTACAATGAGCAGTTCTTC.

The chain employs TRBV20-1 and TRBJ2-3, with 10 nucleotides matching TRBD2. CDR3 length: 15 amino acids. Germline CDR1 DFQATT, CDR2 SNEGSKA (reference sequence). V lost 5 bases to trimming and J lost 2 bases; unmatched junction nucleotides: 7. CDR3 bases: TGCAGTGCTGGTAGCGGGGGGTACCCCACAGATACGCAGTATTTT. Translating it yields CSAGSGGYPTDTQYF.

The chain has TRBV7-2 and TRBJ2-7; D is unresolved. The germline V and J ends were trimmed by 5 bases and 3 bases, with 11 bases remaining between them. The CDR3 has 13 amino acids. Per the germline V gene, CDR1 is SGHTA and CDR2 is FQGNSA. Here the CDR3 reads CASSVGGNYEQYF. CDR3 in DNA: TGTGCCAGCAGCGTTGGCGGAAACTACGAGCAGTACTTC.

This clonotype was recorded at least ten times. The chain carries TRBV12-3 or TRBV12-4 and TRBJ1-2; no clear D gene. Deletions cut 7 bases from V and 6 bases from J, with 21 bases between. The CDR3 is 15 residues long. The CDR3 nucleotides read TGTGCCAGCACCGTTTTCCCCTTGGGCGGCGATGGCTACACCTTC. Translation: CASTVFPLGGDGYTF.

The CDR3 region is CASTDNYSNQPQHF. The CDR3 DNA reads TGTGCCAGCACCGACAACTATAGCAATCAGCCCCAGCATTTT. J is TRBJ1-5 and V is TRBV12-3 or TRBV12-4, with D unclear. V was cut by 7 bases and J by 0 bases, with 10 bases left in between. The CDR3 extends over 14 amino acids.

In its sample, this clonotype was seen a few times. The chain carries TRBV7-9 and TRBJ2-3, with TRBD1 as a possible D gene (6 bases). The germline V and J ends were trimmed by 0 bases and 3 bases, with 13 bases remaining between them. The germline gives CDR1 SEHNR, CDR2 FQNEAQ (reference sequence). There are 16 residues in the CDR3. This chain's CDR3 is CASSLATGYGTDTQYF. The DNA of the CDR3 is TGTGCCAGCAGCTTAGCCACAGGGTACGGGACAGATACGCAGTATTTT.

As to this clonotype: This may be a read error, as it is one base from a much larger clone. The rearrangement uses TRBV20-1 and TRBJ2-7; maybe TRBD1 (5 bases). Germline V gene data show CDR1 as DFQATT and CDR2 as SNEGSKA (reference sequence). The CDR3 runs 13 residues. Trimming shortened V by 3 bases and J by 7 bases, and 16 bases separated the two germline ends. The CDR3 here is CSASRRQYNEQYF. CDR3 bases: TGCAGTGCTAGTCGCCGACAGTACAATGAGCAGTACTTC.

The rearrangement links TRBV7-8 to TRBJ2-5; D uncertain. V was pared by 3 bases and J by 4 bases, with 12 bases between. Germline V gene lookup returns CDR1 SGHVS and CDR2 FQNEAQ. CDR3 length: 14 amino acids. The CDR3 here is CASSLTHRLETQYF. Here the CDR3 DNA reads TGTGCCAGCAGCTTGACTCACCGGTTAGAGACCCAGTACTTC.

This sequence joins TRBV21-1 and TRBJ1-1; TRBD1 is taken as the D call from the table, unchecked against the DNA. TRBV21-1 is listed as a pseudogene. This CDR3 contains 15 residues. The CDR3 loop reads CASSKRGFLNTEAFF. The CDR3 coding sequence is TGTGCCAGCAGTAAAAGGGGATTCCTAAACACTGAAGCTTTCTTT.

The CDR3 loop is CASSYLTGRELFF. Written as DNA, the CDR3 is TGTGCCAGCAGTTACTTGACAGGGAGGGAACTGTTTTTT. The chain recombines TRBV12-3 or TRBV12-4 with TRBJ1-4; 7 bases map to TRBD1. V was clipped by 4 bases and J by 12 bases; unmatched bases: 8. The CDR3 loop spans 13 amino acids.

J is TRBJ1-4 and V is TRBV4-2; D gene uncertain. This CDR3 is 12 amino acids long. Per germline, CDR1 LGHNA and CDR2 YNFKEQ. Between the trimmed V and J ends, which lost 5 bases and 8 bases, there was a span of 9 bases. The DNA of the CDR3 is TGTGCCAGCAGCGGGGAAGGAGAAAAACTGTTTTTT. Residues: CASSGEGEKLFF.

DNA of the CDR3: TGCAGTGCTAGAGATAGTACGGGGGGGCCGACAGATACGCAGTATTTT. Encoded protein: CSARDSTGGPTDTQYF. This chain uses TRBV20-1 with TRBJ2-3, with TRBD2 matching 8 bases. With 0 bases clipped from V and 3 bases from J, the junction kept 8 bases outside the gene matches. CDR1 DFQATT and CDR2 SNEGSKA come from the germline V gene (reference sequence). The CDR3 consists of 16 residues.

This chain links TRBV3-1 with TRBJ1-2; D is undetermined. Trimming removed 1 base at V and 4 bases at J, with 10 bases between. From germline, CDR1 is LGHDT and CDR2 YNNKEL (reference sequence). The length of the CDR3 is 14 residues. The CDR3 bases are TGTGCCAGCAGCCAAGCAGGTCCTCGCTATGGCTACACCTTC. It yields the protein CASSQAGPRYGYTF.

In DNA form, the CDR3 reads TGCAGCGTTGAGGCACAAGTGAACACTGAAGCTTTCTTT. This codes for CSVEAQVNTEAFF. The rearrangement uses TRBV29-1 and TRBJ1-1; D remains unclear. From germline, CDR1 is SQVTM and CDR2 ANQGSEA. The CDR3 covers 13 residues. Trimming stripped 3 bases from V and 0 bases from J, with 8 bases between. Full variable domain (missing parts from reference TRBV29-1 and TRBJ1-1): SAVISQKPSRDICQRGTSLTIQCQVDSQVTMMFWYRQQPGQSLTLIATANQGSEATYESGFVIDKFPISRPNLTFSTLTVSNMSPEDSSIYLCSVEAQVNTEAFFGQGTRLTVV.

The chain joins TRBV7-9 to TRBJ2-1; D is unresolved. Germline V gives CDR1 SEHNR, CDR2 FQNEAQ (reference sequence). With 0 bases removed from V and 8 bases from J, the gap between germline ends came to 11 bases. The CDR3 contains 14 residues. The CDR3 nucleotides read TGTGCCAGCAGCTTAGCAATGCAGGCGGATGAGCAGTTCTTC. The encoded protein is CASSLAMQADEQFF. The complete variable domain, with remaining parts taken from reference TRBV7-9 and TRBJ2-1, reads DTGVSQNPRHKITKRGQNVTFRCDPISEHNRLYWYRQTLGQGPEFLTYFQNEAQLEKSRLLSDRFSAERPKGSFSTLEIQRTEQGDSAMYLCASSLAMQADEQFFGPGTRLTVL.

This clonotype was seen only a few times. The chain combines TRBV7-8 with TRBJ2-3, with D perhaps TRBD2 (6 bases). Germline V gene lookup returns CDR1 SGHVS and CDR2 FQNEAQ. The CDR3 runs to 14 residues. The V gene lost 8 bases and the J gene lost 0 bases, with 12 bases spanning the gap. The CDR3 loop reads CASATSRSTDTQYF. CDR3 coding DNA: TGTGCCAGCGCAACTAGCCGCAGCACAGATACGCAGTATTTT.

This clonotype was detected a few times. The CDR3 DNA is TGCAGCGGGGGGGAGATTTACTCCTATGGCTACACCTTC. Translation: CSGGEIYSYGYTF. The chain combines TRBV29-1 with TRBJ1-2; perhaps TRBD1 as D (5 bases). V lost 7 bases and J lost 4, with 16 bases in between. The CDR3 is 13 residues long. Germline V lookup: CDR1 SQVTM, CDR2 ANQGSEA.

The sample holds many counts of this clonotype. The gene calls are TRBV7-2 and TRBJ2-1; D unclear. The length of the CDR3 is 13 residues. Germline values: CDR1 SGHTA, CDR2 FQGNSA. V lost 1 base and J lost 8, with 9 bases in between. CDR3 sequence (DNA): TGTGCCAGCAGCTTAGTCTCCAGCCATGAGCAGTTCTTC. It yields the protein CASSLVSSHEQFF.

This clonotype was seen many times. The genes are TRBV20-1 and TRBJ2-7; the D gene could be TRBD1 or TRBD2 (5 bases each). Trimming removed 3 bases at V and 4 bases at J, with 13 bases between. This CDR3 contains 13 residues. Looked up from germline, CDR1 is DFQATT and CDR2 is SNEGSKA (reference sequence). The CDR3: CSASGLGVYEQYF. CDR3 bases: TGCAGTGCTAGTGGCTTGGGGGTGTACGAGCAGTACTTC.

V gene TRBV5-1 combines with J gene TRBJ2-3, with 9 bases fitting TRBD1. The CDR3 loop spans 16 amino acids. V gave up 4 bases and J gave up 6 bases; unmatched junction bases: 12. CDR1 is SGHRS, CDR2 YFSETQ, per germline. CDR3 residues: CASSRAQTGGGDTQYF. The CDR3 DNA reads as TGCGCCAGCAGCAGAGCACAGACAGGGGGTGGGGATACGCAGTATTTT.

The rearrangement joins TRBV20-1 to TRBJ2-1; TRBD1 matches 9 bases. The V gene end was trimmed by 8 bases and the J gene end by 5 bases; junction bases not matched to a gene: 10. The germline CDR1 and CDR2 sequences are DFQATT and SNEGSKA (reference sequence). The CDR3 runs 14 residues. CDR3 nucleotides: TGCAGTCCAGCCCGGGACAGGGTGAACAATGAGCAGTTCTTC. Its translation: CSPARDRVNNEQFF.

CDR3 in amino acids: CSSEGGATDTQYF. The CDR3 DNA reads TGCAGCTCCGAGGGGGGGGCGACAGATACGCAGTATTTT. This chain uses TRBV29-1 with TRBJ2-3; D might be TRBD2 (7 bases). Trimming cost V 8 bases and J 3 bases, with 15 bases left between them. The CDR3 length is 13 residues. Germline loops: CDR1 SQVTM, CDR2 ANQGSEA.